This T cell receptor (beta chain) was obtained from a study of CD8 T cell repertoires and HIV-1 epitope variants. Study background: Separate wells received one of Twenty-five Gag or Nef variant peptides. Tested: three Gag epitope families, Nef HW9 and YT9. Separate from the cultures, 1M uncultured T cells served as baseline.

CDR3 size: 14 residues. The germline V gene encodes CDR1 WSHSY and CDR2 SAAADI. V was clipped by 6 bases and J by 1 base, with 10 bases between them. Here immunoSEQ multiplex PCR was the method, and the copy in TCRdb shows in-frame clones only, minus some. Of about 5,000 clones listed, about two thirds are singletons. Of note for this clone: No antigen is known for it.

The chain has TRBV10-2 and TRBJ1-5; perhaps TRBD1 as D (5 bases). The sample was cultured CD8+ T cells derived from PBMCs. The clonotype comes from a male donor with HIV. CDR3 sequence (DNA): TGCGCCAGCAGGGGGGGGGAGAGCAATCAGCCCCAGCATTTT. Amino acid sequence: CASRGGESNQPQHF.